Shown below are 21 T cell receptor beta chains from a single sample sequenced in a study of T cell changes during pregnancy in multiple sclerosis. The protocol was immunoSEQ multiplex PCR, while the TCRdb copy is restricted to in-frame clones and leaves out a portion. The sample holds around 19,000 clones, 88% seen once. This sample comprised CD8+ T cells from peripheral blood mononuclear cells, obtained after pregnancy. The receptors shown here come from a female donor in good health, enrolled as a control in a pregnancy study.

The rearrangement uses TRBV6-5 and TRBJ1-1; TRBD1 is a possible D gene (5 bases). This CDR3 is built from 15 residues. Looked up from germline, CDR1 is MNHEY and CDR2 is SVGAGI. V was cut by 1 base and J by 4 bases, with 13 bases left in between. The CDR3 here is CASSYLGEVVTEAFF. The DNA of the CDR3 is TGTGCCAGCAGTTACTTGGGGGAGGTGGTCACTGAAGCTTTCTTT.

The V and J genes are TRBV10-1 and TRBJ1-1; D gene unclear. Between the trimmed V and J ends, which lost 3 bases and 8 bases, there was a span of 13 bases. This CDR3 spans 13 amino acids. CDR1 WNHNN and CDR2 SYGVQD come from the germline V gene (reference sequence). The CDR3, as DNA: TGCGCCAGCAGTGAAAGAGGCCCTTGGGAAGCTTTCTTT. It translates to CASSERGPWEAFF.

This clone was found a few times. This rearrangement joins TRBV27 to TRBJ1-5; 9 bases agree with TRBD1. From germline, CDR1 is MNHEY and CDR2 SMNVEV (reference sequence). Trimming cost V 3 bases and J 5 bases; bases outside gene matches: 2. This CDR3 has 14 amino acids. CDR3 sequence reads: CASSLGQGDQPQHF. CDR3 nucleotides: TGTGCCAGCAGTTTGGGACAGGGCGATCAGCCCCAGCATTTT.

Written as DNA, the CDR3 is TGCGCCAGCAGCTTTACGCCCAGGGCATCTTCGTACGAGCAGTACTTC. Amino acids: CASSFTPRASSYEQYF. The chain joins TRBV5-1 to TRBJ2-7; D is perhaps TRBD1 (5 bases). Germline loops: CDR1 SGHRS, CDR2 YFSETQ. CDR3 length: 16 amino acids. V lost 2 bases and J lost 4, with 19 bases in between.

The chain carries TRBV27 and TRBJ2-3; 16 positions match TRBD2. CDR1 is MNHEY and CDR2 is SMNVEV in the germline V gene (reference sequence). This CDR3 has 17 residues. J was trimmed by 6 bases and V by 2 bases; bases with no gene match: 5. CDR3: CASSLPGLAGGPDTQYF. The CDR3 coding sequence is TGTGCCAGCAGTTTACCGGGACTAGCGGGAGGGCCGGATACGCAGTATTTT.

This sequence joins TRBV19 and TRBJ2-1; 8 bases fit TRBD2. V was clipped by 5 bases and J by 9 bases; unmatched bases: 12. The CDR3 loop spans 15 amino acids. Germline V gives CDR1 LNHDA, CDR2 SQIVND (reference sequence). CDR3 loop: CASSPERTSFVEQFF. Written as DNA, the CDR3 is TGTGCCAGTAGTCCCGAGAGGACTAGCTTCGTTGAGCAGTTCTTC. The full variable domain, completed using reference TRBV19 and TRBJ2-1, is DGGITQSPKYLFRKEGQNVTLSCEQNLNHDAMYWYRQDPGQGLRLIYYSQIVNDFQKGDIAEGYSVSREKKESFPLTVTSAQKNPTAFYLCASSPERTSFVEQFFGPGTRLTVL.

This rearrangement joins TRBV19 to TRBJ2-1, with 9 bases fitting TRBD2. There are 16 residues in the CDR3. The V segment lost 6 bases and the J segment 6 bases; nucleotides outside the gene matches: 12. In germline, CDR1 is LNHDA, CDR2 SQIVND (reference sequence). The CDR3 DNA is TGTGCCAGTAGCGCAGCGGGAGGCTCCCATGTCAATGAGCAGTTCTTC. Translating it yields CASSAAGGSHVNEQFF.

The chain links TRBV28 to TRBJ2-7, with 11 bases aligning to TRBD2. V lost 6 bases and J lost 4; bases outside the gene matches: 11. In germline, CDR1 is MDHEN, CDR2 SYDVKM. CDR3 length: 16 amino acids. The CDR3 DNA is TGTGCCAGCAGCCAGATTAGCGGGAGGGGGAGGTACGAGCAGTACTTC. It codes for CASSQISGRGRYEQYF.

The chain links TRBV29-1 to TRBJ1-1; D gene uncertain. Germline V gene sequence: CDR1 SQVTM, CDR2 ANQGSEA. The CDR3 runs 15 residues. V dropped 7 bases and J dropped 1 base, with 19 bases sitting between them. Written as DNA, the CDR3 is TGCAGCGGTCATTTTCGGAGCCGGAAGAACACTGAAGCTTTCTTT. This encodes CSGHFRSRKNTEAFF.

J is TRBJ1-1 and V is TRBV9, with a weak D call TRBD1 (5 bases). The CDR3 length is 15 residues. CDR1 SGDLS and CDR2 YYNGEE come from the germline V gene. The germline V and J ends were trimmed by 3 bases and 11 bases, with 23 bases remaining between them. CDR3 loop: CASSGGDLGLSWAFF. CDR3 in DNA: TGTGCCAGCAGCGGCGGGGACTTGGGACTTTCATGGGCTTTCTTT.

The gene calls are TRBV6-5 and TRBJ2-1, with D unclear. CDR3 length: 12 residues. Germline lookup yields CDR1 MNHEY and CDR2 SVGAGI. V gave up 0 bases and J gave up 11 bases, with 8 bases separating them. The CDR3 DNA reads TGTGCCAGCAGTTACTCGCGTCGTAAGCAGTTCTTC. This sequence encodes CASSYSRRKQFF.

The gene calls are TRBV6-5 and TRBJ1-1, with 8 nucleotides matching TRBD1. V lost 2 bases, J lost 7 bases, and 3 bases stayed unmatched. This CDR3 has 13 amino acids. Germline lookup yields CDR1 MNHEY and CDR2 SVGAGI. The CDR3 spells CASSYVRGLEAFF. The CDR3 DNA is TGTGCCAGCAGTTACGTCAGGGGGCTTGAAGCTTTCTTT.

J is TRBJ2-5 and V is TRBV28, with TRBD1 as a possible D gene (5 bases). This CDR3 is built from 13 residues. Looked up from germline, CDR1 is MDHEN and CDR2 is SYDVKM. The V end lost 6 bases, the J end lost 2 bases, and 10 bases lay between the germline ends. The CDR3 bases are TGTGCCAGCAGCCCGCGGACACAAGAGACCCAGTACTTC. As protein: CASSPRTQETQYF.

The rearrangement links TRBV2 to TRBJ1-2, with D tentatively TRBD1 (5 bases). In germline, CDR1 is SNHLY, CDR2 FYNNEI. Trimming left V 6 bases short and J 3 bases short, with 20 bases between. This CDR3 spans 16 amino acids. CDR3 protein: CASRDSESTFYYGYTF. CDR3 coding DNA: TGTGCCAGCAGAGACAGTGAGAGCACCTTTTACTATGGCTACACCTTC.

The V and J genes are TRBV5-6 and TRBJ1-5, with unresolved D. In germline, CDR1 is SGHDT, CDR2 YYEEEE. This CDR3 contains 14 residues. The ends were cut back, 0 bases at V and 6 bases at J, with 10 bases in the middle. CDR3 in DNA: TGTGCCAGCAGCTTGGGGCCGGGTGCTCAGCCCCAGCATTTT. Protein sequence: CASSLGPGAQPQHF.

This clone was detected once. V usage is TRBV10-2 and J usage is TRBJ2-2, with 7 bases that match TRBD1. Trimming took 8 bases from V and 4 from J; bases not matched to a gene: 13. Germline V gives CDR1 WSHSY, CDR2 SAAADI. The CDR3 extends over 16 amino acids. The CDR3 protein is CASLPTEGAGTGELFF. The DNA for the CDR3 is TGCGCCAGCTTACCGACTGAGGGGGCGGGCACCGGGGAGCTGTTTTTT.

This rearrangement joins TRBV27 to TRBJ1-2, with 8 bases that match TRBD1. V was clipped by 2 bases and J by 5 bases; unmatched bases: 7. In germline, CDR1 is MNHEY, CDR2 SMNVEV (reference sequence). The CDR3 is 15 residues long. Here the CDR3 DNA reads TGTGCCAGCAGTTTAGGACAGGGATTTCGGTATGGCTACACCTTC. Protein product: CASSLGQGFRYGYTF.

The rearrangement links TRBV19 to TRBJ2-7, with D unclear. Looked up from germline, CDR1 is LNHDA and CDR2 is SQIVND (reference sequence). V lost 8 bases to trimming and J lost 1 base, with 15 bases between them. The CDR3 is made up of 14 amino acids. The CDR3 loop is CASCEAHDSYEQYF. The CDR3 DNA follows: TGTGCCAGTTGTGAGGCACACGATTCCTACGAGCAGTACTTC.

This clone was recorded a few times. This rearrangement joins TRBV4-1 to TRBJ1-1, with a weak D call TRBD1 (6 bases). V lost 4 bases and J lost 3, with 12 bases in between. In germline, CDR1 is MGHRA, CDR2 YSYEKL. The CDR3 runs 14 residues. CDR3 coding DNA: TGCGCCAGCAGCCTACAGGGTGTTGACACTGAAGCTTTCTTT. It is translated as CASSLQGVDTEAFF.

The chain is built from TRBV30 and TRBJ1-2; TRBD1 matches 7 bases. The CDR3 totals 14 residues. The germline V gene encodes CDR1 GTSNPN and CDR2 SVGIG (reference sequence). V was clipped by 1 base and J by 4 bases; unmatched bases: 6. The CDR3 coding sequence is TGTGCCTGGAGTGACGGACAGGAACTCTATGGCTACACCTTC. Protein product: CAWSDGQELYGYTF. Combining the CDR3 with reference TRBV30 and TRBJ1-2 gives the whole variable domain SQTIHQWPATLVQPVGSPLSLECTVEGTSNPNLYWYRQAAGRGLQLLFYSVGIGQISSEVPQNLSASRPQDRQFILSSKKLLLSDSGFYLCAWSDGQELYGYTFGSGTRLTVV.

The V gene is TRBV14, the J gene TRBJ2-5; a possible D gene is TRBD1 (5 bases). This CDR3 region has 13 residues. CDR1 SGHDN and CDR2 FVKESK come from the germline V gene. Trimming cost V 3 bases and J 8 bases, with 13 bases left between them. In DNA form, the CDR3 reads TGTGCCAGCAGCCAGCAGGGATCGGACACCCAGTACTTC. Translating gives CASSQQGSDTQYF.